This entry describes one TCR beta chain. Its specificity is not known. The data were taken from a study of cytomegalovirus exposure and HLA in healthy donors. The PCR used 60 Vbeta and 13 Jbeta primers. Measured with immunoSEQ multiplex PCR; TCRdb has only the in-frame clones, and not every one. The table has about 130,000 clones, 72% seen once. General observations from the study: Across all donors, roughly uniform sequencing depth was an assumption of the presence/absence analyses. The study flagged about 150 TCR beta chains as cytomegalovirus-associated.

Per germline, CDR1 LNHDA and CDR2 SQIVND (reference sequence). The CDR3 is 15 amino acids. Trimming removed 8 bases at V and 0 bases at J, with 14 bases between. The sequenced sample was PBMCs. The receptor comes from a man between 25 and 39 years old in good health and CMV-seronegative. The V call is TRBV19, the J call TRBJ2-1; weak D call: TRBD1 (6 bases). The CDR3 spells CASALQGTSYNEQFF. In nucleotides, the CDR3 is TGTGCCAGTGCGCTACAGGGCACCTCCTACAATGAGCAGTTCTTC.